A selection of T cell receptor beta chains follows, all from one sample in a study of blood T cell repertoires in COVID-19. Assay used: immunoSEQ multiplex PCR; TCRdb lists only in-frame clones, some missing. The sample carries under 400,000 clones, around 85% recorded once. Sequenced: PBMCs or T cells enriched from blood (not recorded which). Receptors originate from a woman aged 40 to 55 with acute COVID-19. Each CDR3 is given with its conserved first and last residue. Each record gives: V gene, clone size, J gene, D gene, CDR3 protein, CDR3 DNA. A D gene is named only where the DNA matches it firmly. Clone size is given for some rows only: seen once, a few or many times, or a class if the clone is expanded.

TRBV10-2	.	TRBJ2-3	TRBD2	CASSDPPGLAADTQYF	TGCGCCAGCAGTGATCCCCCGGGACTAGCAGCAGATACGCAGTATTTT
TRBV9	.	TRBJ2-5	.	CASSVDRGGAETQYF	TGTGCCAGCAGCGTAGACAGGGGGGGTGCAGAGACCCAGTACTTC
TRBV28	.	TRBJ1-4	TRBD1	CASSAPGQNEKLFF	TGTGCCAGCAGCGCCCCGGGACAGAATGAAAAACTGTTTTTT
TRBV5-6	.	TRBJ2-6	.	CASSSPGGPGANVLTF	TGTGCCAGCAGCTCCCCCGGCGGGCCTGGGGCCAACGTCCTGACTTTC
TRBV7-2	.	TRBJ2-7	TRBD2	CASSPGLVLNEQYF	TGTGCCAGCAGTCCCGGACTAGTATTAAACGAGCAGTACTTC
TRBV19	.	TRBJ2-1	TRBD2	CASSRPAGASGYNEQFF	TGTGCCAGTAGCCGACCCGCGGGGGCTAGCGGGTACAATGAGCAGTTCTTC
TRBV5-1	once	TRBJ2-3	.	CASSSRGSDFTDTQYF	TGCGCCAGCAGCTCCCGGGGTAGCGATTTCACAGATACGCAGTATTTT
TRBV18	.	TRBJ1-3	TRBD1	CASSPGTGLSGNTIYF	TGTGCCAGCTCACCCGGGACAGGGCTCTCTGGAAACACCATATATTTT
TRBV5-1	.	TRBJ1-5	TRBD1	CASSSDRGGQPQHF	TGCGCCAGCAGCTCGGACAGGGGTGGCCAGCCCCAGCATTTT
TRBV28	.	TRBJ1-5	TRBD1	CASGYRGRIQPQHF	TGTGCCAGCGGATACAGGGGGCGCATTCAGCCCCAGCATTTT
TRBV28	.	TRBJ1-2	.	CASIGPYGYTF	TGTGCCAGCATTGGGCCCTATGGCTACACCTTC
TRBV7-2	.	TRBJ1-1	TRBD1	CASSMTGDTEAFF	TGTGCCAGCAGCATGACAGGGGACACTGAAGCTTTCTTT
TRBV11-2	.	TRBJ2-7	.	CASSLDRQVAYEQYF	TGTGCCAGCAGCTTAGACCGGCAGGTAGCCTACGAGCAGTACTTC
TRBV5-6	.	TRBJ2-1	TRBD2	CASSLFGLAGGREQFF	TGTGCCAGCAGCTTGTTTGGACTAGCGGGAGGTCGGGAGCAGTTCTTC
TRBV7-2	.	TRBJ2-7	.	CASSLEREQYF	TGTGCCAGCAGCTTAGAGCGCGAGCAGTACTTC
TRBV7-9	.	TRBJ1-2	TRBD1	CASSPGQGDYGYTF	TGTGCCAGCTCCCCGGGACAGGGTGACTATGGCTACACCTTC
TRBV21-1	.	TRBJ2-7	.	CASSNARGGAQHEQYF	TGTGCCAGCAGCAACGCTCGAGGGGGGGCGCAACACGAGCAGTACTTC
TRBV7-8	.	TRBJ2-1	TRBD2	CASSLGTSDGHEQFF	TGTGCCAGCAGCTTGGGGACTAGTGACGGGCATGAGCAGTTCTTC
TRBV2	.	TRBJ2-1	TRBD2	CASSELAGEFF	TGTGCCAGCAGTGAGCTAGCGGGGGAGTTCTTC
TRBV27	.	TRBJ2-7	TRBD2	CASSLGGPHEQYF	TGTGCCAGCAGTTTGGGAGGGCCACACGAGCAGTACTTC
TRBV4-3	.	TRBJ2-7	TRBD2	CASSQAGTSGSEQYF	TGCGCCAGCAGCCAAGCCGGGACTAGCGGGAGCGAGCAGTACTTC
TRBV5-4	.	TRBJ1-1	.	CASSREGLMNTEAFF	TGTGCCAGCAGCCGGGAGGGACTGATGAACACTGAAGCTTTCTTT
TRBV9	.	TRBJ2-7	TRBD1	CASSAGQGWTYEQYF	TGTGCCAGCAGCGCCGGACAGGGGTGGACCTACGAGCAGTACTTC
TRBV5-4	once	TRBJ2-4	TRBD2	CASSLGLAGGLAKNIQYF	TGTGCCAGCAGCTTGGGGCTAGCGGGGGGGCTAGCCAAAAACATTCAGTACTTC
TRBV28	.	TRBJ2-2	TRBD2	CASSLFSLAPGELFF	TGTGCCAGCAGTTTATTCTCACTAGCGCCCGGGGAGCTGTTTTTT
TRBV9	.	TRBJ2-1	TRBD1	CASSVWSGDRGYNEQFF	TGTGCCAGCAGCGTATGGTCGGGGGACAGGGGTTACAATGAGCAGTTCTTC
TRBV13	.	TRBJ1-3	.	CASSLGLSSGNTIYF	TGTGCCAGCAGCTTAGGACTGAGCTCTGGAAACACCATATATTTT
TRBV5-1	once	TRBJ1-1	.	CASREGLVDTEAFF	TGCGCCAGCAGGGAGGGGCTGGTGGACACTGAAGCTTTCTTT